What follows are 25 T cell receptor beta chains derived from one specimen sequenced in a study of T cell responses to AZD1222 COVID-19 vaccine. Using immunoSEQ multiplex PCR, the repertoire was profiled, and TCRdb retains in-frame clones only, with some absent. Here the sample spans some 130,000 clones, roughly 90% being singletons. Sample: peripheral blood, taken on day 0 of AZD1222 vaccination. The receptors were sampled from an adult in good health.

The genes are TRBV5-6 and TRBJ2-3, with TRBD1 matching over 7 bases. Germline assignment: CDR1 SGHDT and CDR2 YYEEEE. The trim removed 3 bases at V and 5 bases at J, leaving 12 bases unmatched. The CDR3 is 16 amino acids. The CDR3 protein is CASSSRTGVALDTQYF. The CDR3, as DNA: TGTGCCAGCAGCTCCAGGACAGGCGTGGCGTTAGATACGCAGTATTTT.

The rearrangement joins TRBV14 to TRBJ1-4, with a tentative D call TRBD1 (5 bases). The V gene's germline CDR1 is SGHDN and CDR2 FVKESK. V lost 4 bases and J lost 4, with 13 bases in between. The CDR3 consists of 15 residues. CDR3 in DNA: TGTGCCAGCAGCCGCCTACAGGAAAATAATGAAAAACTGTTTTTT. Protein sequence: CASSRLQENNEKLFF. Combining the CDR3 with reference TRBV14 and TRBJ1-4 gives the whole variable domain EAGVTQFPSHSVIEKGQTVTLRCDPISGHDNLYWYRRVMGKEIKFLLHFVKESKQDESGMPNNRFLAERTGGTYSTLKVQPAELEDSGVYFCASSRLQENNEKLFFGSGTQLSVL.

The chain employs TRBV28 and TRBJ1-2; 8 positions agree with TRBD1. The CDR3 length is 15 residues. The J segment lost 0 bases and the V segment lost 6 bases, leaving 6 bases of the junction unmatched. Germline loops: CDR1 MDHEN, CDR2 SYDVKM. The CDR3 DNA follows: TGTGCCAGCAGCCCAGGGGGCTCCACTAACTATGGCTACACCTTC. It is translated as CASSPGGSTNYGYTF.

The DNA of the CDR3 is TGTGCCAGCAGCAAGCTTACAAATACGGGCTCTCTCTCTGGAAACACCATATATTTT. It yields the protein CASSKLTNTGSLSGNTIYF. This sequence joins TRBV7-6 and TRBJ1-3; no clear D gene. CDR3 length: 19 amino acids. The germline V gene encodes CDR1 SGHVS and CDR2 FNYEAQ. V was cut by 5 bases and J by 0 bases, with 23 bases left in between.

The table lists this clone with a count of one. This rearrangement joins TRBV7-9 to TRBJ1-1; TRBD1 might be the D (5 bases). This CDR3 contains 14 residues. Germline V CDR1 and CDR2: SEHNR, FQNEAQ (reference sequence). V gave up 6 bases and J gave up 2 bases, with 13 bases separating them. CDR3 residues: CASRSGGENTEAFF. CDR3 nucleotide sequence: TGTGCCAGCAGATCGGGGGGAGAAAACACTGAAGCTTTCTTT. Variable domain in full (rest from reference TRBV7-9 and TRBJ1-1): DTGVSQNPRHKITKRGQNVTFRCDPISEHNRLYWYRQTLGQGPEFLTYFQNEAQLEKSRLLSDRFSAERPKGSFSTLEIQRTEQGDSAMYLCASRSGGENTEAFFGQGTRLTVV.

The chain couples TRBV6-2 or TRBV6-3 to TRBJ2-7; no clear D. The CDR3 spans 11 residues. CDR1 and CDR2 from the germline V gene are MNHEY and SVGEGT. The germline V and J ends were trimmed by 4 bases and 4 bases, with 5 bases remaining between them. CDR3 loop: CASSLRYEQYF. The CDR3 nucleotides are TGTGCCAGCAGTTTAAGGTACGAGCAGTACTTC.

The chain joins TRBV19 to TRBJ2-2, with TRBD1 matching over 7 bases. The CDR3 loop spans 14 amino acids. Per germline, CDR1 LNHDA and CDR2 SQIVND (reference sequence). Trimming at V came to 6 bases and at J to 6 bases, leaving 7 bases not matched to a gene. In DNA, the CDR3 is TGTGCCAGTAGACGACAAGGGGGCTCCGGGGAGCTGTTTTTT. Protein product: CASRRQGGSGELFF. Based on the CDR3 plus reference TRBV19 and TRBJ2-2, the full variable domain is DGGITQSPKYLFRKEGQNVTLSCEQNLNHDAMYWYRQDPGQGLRLIYYSQIVNDFQKGDIAEGYSVSREKKESFPLTVTSAQKNPTAFYLCASRRQGGSGELFFGEGSRLTVL.

The J gene is TRBJ2-5, the V gene TRBV5-1; D gene uncertain. The CDR3 has 13 residues. Trimming cost V 5 bases and J 2 bases, with 10 bases left between them. Germline CDR1 is SGHRS and CDR2 is YFSETQ. The CDR3 bases are TGCGCCAGCAGGAGTGAGAGGCAAGAGACCCAGTACTTC. Translation: CASRSERQETQYF.

The V gene is TRBV2, the J gene TRBJ1-2; 7 nucleotides align to TRBD1. V shed 10 bases, J shed 11 bases, and the junction held 10 bases outside the gene matches. Germline-derived CDR1 and CDR2 are SNHLY and FYNNEI. This CDR3 spans 11 amino acids. The CDR3 sequence is CATRRDRIYTF. The CDR3 DNA reads TGTGCCACCCGCCGGGACAGAATTTACACCTTC.

CDR3 sequence: CASSVTGGGGELFF. For the CDR3, the DNA is TGTGCCAGCAGCGTGACAGGGGGAGGCGGGGAGCTGTTTTTT. This sequence joins TRBV6-4 and TRBJ2-2, with TRBD1 matching over 9 bases. Trimming took 6 bases from V and 7 from J; bases not matched to a gene: 6. Germline values: CDR1 MRHNA, CDR2 SNTAGT. The CDR3 is made up of 14 amino acids.

The chain couples TRBV24-1 to TRBJ2-7; 10 bases agree with TRBD2. The trim removed 2 bases at V and 5 bases at J, leaving 8 bases unmatched. The germline CDR1 and CDR2 sequences are KGHDR and SFDVKD. CDR3 length: 16 residues. The CDR3 sequence is CATSDSTSGSGNEQYF. CDR3 DNA sequence: TGTGCCACCAGTGATTCGACTAGCGGGTCGGGTAACGAGCAGTACTTC.

The V gene is TRBV7-9, the J gene TRBJ1-5, with D uncertain. CDR3 length: 14 amino acids. Germline CDR1 SEHNR, CDR2 FQNEAQ (reference sequence). Trimming took off 5 bases at V and 6 bases at J, with 14 bases between the two ends. CDR3 amino acids: CASSEGGFGQPQHF. CDR3 DNA: TGTGCCAGCAGCGAAGGCGGGTTCGGTCAGCCCCAGCATTTT.

This clone was detected only once. This chain connects TRBV5-4 to TRBJ2-1; TRBD2 might be the D (6 bases). CDR1 is SGHNT and CDR2 is YYREEE in the germline V gene (reference sequence). The CDR3 length is 16 residues. V lost 3 bases, J lost 7 bases, and 20 bases lay in between. In DNA form, the CDR3 reads TGTGCCAGCAGCTCCGGGGACTTCTCCGGGGAGAATGAGCAGTTCTTC. Encoded protein: CASSSGDFSGENEQFF.

In its sample, this clone was seen once. The chain is built from TRBV3-1 (or the pseudogene TRBV3-2) and TRBJ2-7; TRBD2 matches at 7 bases. CDR1 is LGHDT and CDR2 is YNNKEL in the germline V gene (reference sequence). J gave up 3 bases and V 3 bases, and 5 bases lay outside the gene matches. The CDR3 sequence is 14 residues long. The CDR3 protein is CASSQDWGGYEQYF. The CDR3 coding sequence is TGTGCCAGCAGCCAGGACTGGGGGGGCTACGAGCAGTACTTC.

The genes are TRBV21-1 and TRBJ1-1. TRBV21-1 is reported as a pseudogene. CDR3 size: 18 residues. CDR3 loop: CASSKSEGTGRMNTEAFF. CDR3 nucleotide sequence: TGTGCCAGCAGCAAATCTGAAGGGACCGGACGGATGAACACTGAAGCTTTCTTT.

The J gene is TRBJ2-1, the V gene TRBV4-2; D is undetermined. CDR1 is LGHNA and CDR2 is YNFKEQ in the germline V gene. The CDR3 covers 13 residues. Trimming removed 0 bases from V and 9 bases from J, with 9 bases in between. CDR3 residues: CASSQETTSEQFF. CDR3 DNA sequence: TGTGCCAGCAGCCAAGAGACCACCAGTGAGCAGTTCTTC.

The CDR3 nucleotides read TGTGCCACCAGTGAAGGGGGGGGGCCGCAAGATACGCAGTATTTT. As protein: CATSEGGGPQDTQYF. The genes are TRBV24-1 and TRBJ2-3; maybe TRBD2 (7 bases). The germline V and J ends were trimmed by 4 bases and 5 bases, with 15 bases remaining between them. The length of the CDR3 is 15 residues. Germline CDR1 reads KGHDR; CDR2 reads SFDVKD.

The V call is TRBV3-1 (or the pseudogene TRBV3-2), the J call TRBJ2-1, with D unclear. CDR3 size: 16 residues. Deletions cut 0 bases from V and 5 bases from J, with 14 bases between. Looked up from germline, CDR1 is LGHDT and CDR2 is YNNKEL (reference sequence). The CDR3 coding sequence is TGTGCCAGCAGCCAAGATAAGTGGGGATACGACAATGAGCAGTTCTTC. Translating it yields CASSQDKWGYDNEQFF.

This sequence joins TRBV18 and TRBJ1-1, with D uncertain. V lost 1 base, J lost 3 bases, and 6 bases lay in between. This CDR3 comprises 13 residues. The germline V gene has CDR1 KGHSH and CDR2 LQKENI. Here the CDR3 reads CASSPRVDTEAFF. The DNA for the CDR3 is TGTGCCAGCTCACCACGGGTTGACACTGAAGCTTTCTTT.

The chain joins TRBV5-6 to TRBJ1-2, with 12 bases fitting TRBD1. Trimming cost V 3 bases and J 14 bases; bases outside gene matches: 8. CDR3 length: 13 residues. Germline CDR1 SGHDT, CDR2 YYEEEE. Here the CDR3 reads CASSSPGQGARTF. The CDR3 DNA reads as TGTGCCAGCAGCTCTCCGGGACAGGGGGCACGAACCTTC.

The chain employs TRBV5-8 and TRBJ1-1; D remains ambiguous. CDR1 is SGHTS, CDR2 YDEGEE, per germline. The CDR3 is 14 residues long. Deletions cut 3 bases from V and 0 bases from J, with 9 bases between. The CDR3 loop reads CASSWSVVNTEAFF. CDR3 sequence (DNA): TGTGCCAGCAGCTGGTCGGTTGTGAACACTGAAGCTTTCTTT. Supplemented by reference TRBV5-8 and TRBJ1-1, the full variable domain reads EAGVTQSPTHLIKTRGQQATLRCSPISGHTSVYWYQQALGLGLQFLLWYDEGEERNRGNFPPRFSGRQFPNYSSELNVNALELEDSALYLCASSWSVVNTEAFFGQGTRLTVV.

The chain has TRBV7-9 and TRBJ1-3, with D uncertain. Trimming took off 1 base at V and 0 bases at J, with 7 bases between the two ends. CDR1 and CDR2 from the germline V gene are SEHNR and FQNEAQ (reference sequence). The CDR3 totals 15 residues. CDR3 coding DNA: TGTGCCAGCAGCTTAGTAGGGCACTCTGGAAACACCATATATTTT. It codes for CASSLVGHSGNTIYF.

The chain links TRBV12-5 to TRBJ2-7, with 11 bases lining up with TRBD1. With 4 bases clipped from V and 4 bases from J, the junction kept 9 bases outside the gene matches. The CDR3 length is 16 residues. CDR1 and CDR2 (germline): LGHNT, FRNRAP. The CDR3 sequence is CASGSGQGAGNYEQYF. CDR3 sequence (DNA): TGTGCTAGTGGTTCCGGACAGGGGGCGGGCAATTACGAGCAGTACTTC. Drawing the rest from reference TRBV12-5 and TRBJ2-7, the complete variable domain is DARVTQTPRHKVTEMGQEVTMRCQPILGHNTVFWYRQTMMQGLELLAYFRNRAPLDDSGMPKDRFSAEMPDATLATLKIQPSEPRDSAVYFCASGSGQGAGNYEQYFGPGTRLTVT.

This chain joins TRBV23-1 and TRBJ2-7; no firm D call. TRBV23-1 is identified as an open reading frame with a role that is uncertain. Between the trimmed V and J ends, which lost 4 bases and 2 bases, there was a span of 3 bases. The CDR3 spans 11 residues. The CDR3: CASSPAYEQYF. CDR3 DNA: TGCGCCAGCAGTCCTGCCTACGAGCAGTACTTC.

This clone is a singleton in its sample. The V gene is TRBV14, the J gene TRBJ1-2; D is possibly TRBD1 (6 bases). Trimming removed 4 bases at V and 5 bases at J, with 17 bases between. Germline assignment: CDR1 SGHDN and CDR2 FVKESK. CDR3 length equals 15 residues. Here the CDR3 reads CASSPGRGGLYGYTF. The CDR3 DNA follows: TGTGCCAGCAGCCCCGGCAGGGGTGGACTGTATGGCTACACCTTC.